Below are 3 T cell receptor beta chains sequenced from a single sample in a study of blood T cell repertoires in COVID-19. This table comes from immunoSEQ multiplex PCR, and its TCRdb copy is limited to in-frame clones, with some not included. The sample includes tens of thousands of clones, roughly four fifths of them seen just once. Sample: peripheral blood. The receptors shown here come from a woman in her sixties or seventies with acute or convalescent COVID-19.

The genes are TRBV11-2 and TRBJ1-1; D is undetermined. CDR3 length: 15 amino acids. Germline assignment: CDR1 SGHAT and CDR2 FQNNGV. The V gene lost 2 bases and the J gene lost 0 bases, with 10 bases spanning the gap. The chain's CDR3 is CASSLPPFMNTEAFF. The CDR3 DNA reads TGTGCCAGCAGCTTACCCCCCTTTATGAACACTGAAGCTTTCTTT.

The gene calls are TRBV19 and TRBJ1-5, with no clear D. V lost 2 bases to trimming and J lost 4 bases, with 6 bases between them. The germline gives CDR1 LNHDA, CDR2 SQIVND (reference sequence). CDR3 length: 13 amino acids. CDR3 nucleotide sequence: TGTGCCAGTAGTATATTCCCGAATCAGCCCCAGCATTTT. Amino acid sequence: CASSIFPNQPQHF.

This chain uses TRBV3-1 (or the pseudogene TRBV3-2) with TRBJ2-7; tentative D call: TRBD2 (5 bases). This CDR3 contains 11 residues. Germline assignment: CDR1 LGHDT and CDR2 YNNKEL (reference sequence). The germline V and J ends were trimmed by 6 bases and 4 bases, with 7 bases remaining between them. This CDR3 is CASSSGYEQYF. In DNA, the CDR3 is TGTGCCAGCAGTTCGGGGTACGAGCAGTACTTC.